The 14 T cell receptor beta chains in this list originate from one sample, sequenced in a study of blood T cell repertoires in COVID-19. TCRdb's copy holds only in-frame clones and misses some; the assay was immunoSEQ multiplex PCR. The sample carries about 250,000 clones, 88% recorded once. Sample: peripheral blood. The receptors originated from a woman aged 35 to 49 who had recovered from COVID-19.

The gene calls are TRBV9 and TRBJ2-7, with 12 bases lining up with TRBD1. The CDR3 runs to 16 residues. The germline V gene encodes CDR1 SGDLS and CDR2 YYNGEE. V trimming: 0 bases; J trimming: 5 bases; junction bases outside the gene matches: 6. The DNA for the CDR3 is TGTGCCAGCAGCGTAGGAGGGACAGGGGGCCGAAACGAGCAGTACTTC. It yields the protein CASSVGGTGGRNEQYF.

On this clone itself: Other nucleotide sequences in the sample specify the same CDR3. The chain links TRBV4-3 to TRBJ1-2; weak D call: TRBD1 (6 bases). The ends were cut back, 0 bases at V and 4 bases at J, with 12 bases in the middle. Looked up from germline, CDR1 is LGHNA and CDR2 is YSLEER. The length of the CDR3 is 15 residues. The DNA for the CDR3 is TGCGCCAGCAGCCAAGAAGCAGCAGGGGTCTATGGCTACACCTTC. This sequence encodes CASSQEAAGVYGYTF.

V gene TRBV2 combines with J gene TRBJ2-3; 7 nucleotides line up with TRBD1. The CDR3 sequence is 16 residues long. In germline, CDR1 is SNHLY, CDR2 FYNNEI. J was trimmed by 3 bases and V by 1 base; bases with no gene match: 7. This chain's CDR3 is CASSEERGLGTDTQYF. The DNA of the CDR3 is TGTGCCAGCAGTGAAGAGAGGGGGCTGGGAACAGATACGCAGTATTTT.

The chain links TRBV14 to TRBJ2-7; 7 bases map to TRBD1. This CDR3 comprises 13 residues. Looked up from germline, CDR1 is SGHDN and CDR2 is FVKESK. Losses at the gene ends were 5 bases for V and 5 bases for J; bases not matched to a gene: 6. The CDR3 region has the DNA TGTGCCAGCAGCTTACAGGGGACCGACGAGCAGTACTTC. Translating gives CASSLQGTDEQYF.

The J gene is TRBJ2-1, the V gene TRBV14, with 14 bases identical to TRBD2. The CDR3 contains 21 residues. Germline V gene lookup returns CDR1 SGHDN and CDR2 FVKESK. The V and J ends lost 2 bases and 8 bases, in that order; junction bases with no gene match: 20. As DNA, the CDR3 is TGTGCCAGCAGCCAAACCCAACCCTCGGGGACTAGCGGGAGACCATCCGATGAGCAGTTCTTC. Its protein is CASSQTQPSGTSGRPSDEQFF.

The V and J genes are TRBV24-1 and TRBJ2-1, with 10 bases that match TRBD2. CDR1 and CDR2 (germline): KGHDR, SFDVKD. The CDR3 consists of 16 residues. V dropped 3 bases and J dropped 6; count of bases not matched to a gene: 7. CDR3 nucleotides: TGTGCCACCAGTGATCGAGCGGGGGGGCGACCCAATGAGCAGTTCTTC. Protein: CATSDRAGGRPNEQFF.

This clone was counted only a few times. The rearrangement uses TRBV7-9 and TRBJ2-1; 10 nucleotides line up with TRBD2. The CDR3 length is 17 residues. V shed 3 bases, J shed 5 bases, and the junction held 10 bases outside the gene matches. Germline V gene lookup returns CDR1 SEHNR and CDR2 FQNEAQ (reference sequence). The DNA for the CDR3 is TGTGCCAGCAGCTTTCCCCTCCAGCGGGAGGGCGACAATGAGCAGTTCTTC. As protein: CASSFPLQREGDNEQFF.

The CDR3 DNA reads as TGCAGCGTCGACAGGGGGGTCGAGCAGTACTTC. Amino acids: CSVDRGVEQYF. V usage is TRBV29-1 and J usage is TRBJ2-7; 9 bases match TRBD1. Losses at the gene ends were 6 bases for V and 6 bases for J; bases not matched to a gene: 3. Germline V gene data show CDR1 as SQVTM and CDR2 as ANQGSEA. CDR3 size: 11 residues.

CDR3 coding DNA: TGTGCCAGCAGTCCTCTCCGGGGACAGGGGGCTGAAGCTTTCTTT. As protein: CASSPLRGQGAEAFF. The chain uses TRBV6-5 and TRBJ1-1; 11 nucleotides align to TRBD1. Germline V gives CDR1 MNHEY, CDR2 SVGAGI. The CDR3 covers 15 residues. J lost 6 bases, V lost 5 bases, and 8 bases had no gene match.

The V and J genes are TRBV7-2 and TRBJ2-5; D is perhaps TRBD2 (7 bases). Germline assignment: CDR1 SGHTA and CDR2 FQGNSA. Trimming took off 0 bases at V and 5 bases at J, with 10 bases between the two ends. The CDR3 spans 14 residues. The DNA for the CDR3 is TGTGCCAGCAGCTTAGCGGGGGGGCCGGAGACCCAGTACTTC. This sequence encodes CASSLAGGPETQYF. Full variable domain (outside the CDR3, taken from reference TRBV7-2 and TRBJ2-5): GAGVSQSPSNKVTEKGKDVELRCDPISGHTALYWYRQSLGQGLEFLIYFQGNSAPDKSGLPSDRFSAERTGGSVSTLTIQRTQQEDSAVYLCASSLAGGPETQYFGPGTRLLVL.

The chain has TRBV7-3 and TRBJ2-5; D may be TRBD2 (6 bases). V lost 0 bases and J 1 base, leaving 24 bases between the germline ends. This CDR3 has 20 amino acids. Germline V gives CDR1 SGHTA, CDR2 FQGTGA. The CDR3 is CASSLTPSGDSGWGQETQYF. The CDR3 DNA is TGTGCCAGCAGCTTAACACCCTCCGGGGACTCAGGGTGGGGCCAAGAGACCCAGTACTTC. The whole variable domain, remainder taken from reference TRBV7-3 and TRBJ2-5, is GAGVSQTPSNKVTEKGKYVELRCDPISGHTALYWYRQSLGQGPEFLIYFQGTGAADDSGLPNDRFFAVRPEGSVSTLKIQRTERGDSAVYLCASSLTPSGDSGWGQETQYFGPGTRLLVL.

The chain has TRBV19 and TRBJ2-1; D unresolved. Germline lookup yields CDR1 LNHDA and CDR2 SQIVND (reference sequence). There are 15 residues in the CDR3. V shed 0 bases and J shed 0 bases, with 6 bases lying between them. For the CDR3, the DNA is TGTGCCAGTAGTATAGAGGCACCCTCCTACAATGAGCAGTTCTTC. This translates into CASSIEAPSYNEQFF. Based on the CDR3 plus reference TRBV19 and TRBJ2-1, the full variable domain is DGGITQSPKYLFRKEGQNVTLSCEQNLNHDAMYWYRQDPGQGLRLIYYSQIVNDFQKGDIAEGYSVSREKKESFPLTVTSAQKNPTAFYLCASSIEAPSYNEQFFGPGTRLTVL.

V and J are TRBV6-5 and TRBJ1-2; D is perhaps TRBD1 (6 bases). V was clipped by 8 bases and J by 9 bases, with 13 bases between them. The germline gives CDR1 MNHEY, CDR2 SVGAGI. There are 11 residues in the CDR3. CDR3 DNA sequence: TGTGCCAGCTGGGGAGGGGGACGCTACACCTTC. It is translated as CASWGGGRYTF.

The chain joins TRBV6-5 to TRBJ2-3; TRBD1 matches at 7 bases. With 4 bases clipped from V and 1 base from J, the junction kept 8 bases outside the gene matches. This CDR3 spans 16 amino acids. The germline V gene has CDR1 MNHEY and CDR2 SVGAGI. CDR3 residues: CASSSPTGMGTDTQYF. DNA for the CDR3: TGTGCCAGCAGTTCCCCGACAGGGATGGGCACAGATACGCAGTATTTT.